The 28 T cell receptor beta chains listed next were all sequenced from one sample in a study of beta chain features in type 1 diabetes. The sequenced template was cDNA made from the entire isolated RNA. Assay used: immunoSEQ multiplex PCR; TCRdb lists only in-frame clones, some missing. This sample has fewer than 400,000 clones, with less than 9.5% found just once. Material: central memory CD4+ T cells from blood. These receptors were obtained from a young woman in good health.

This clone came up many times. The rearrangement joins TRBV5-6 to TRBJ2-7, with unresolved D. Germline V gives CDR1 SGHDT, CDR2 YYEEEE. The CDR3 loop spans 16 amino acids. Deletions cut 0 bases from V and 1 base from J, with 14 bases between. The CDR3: CASSLGPNKLSYEQYF. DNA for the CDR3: TGTGCCAGCAGCTTGGGGCCGAACAAACTTTCCTACGAGCAGTACTTC.

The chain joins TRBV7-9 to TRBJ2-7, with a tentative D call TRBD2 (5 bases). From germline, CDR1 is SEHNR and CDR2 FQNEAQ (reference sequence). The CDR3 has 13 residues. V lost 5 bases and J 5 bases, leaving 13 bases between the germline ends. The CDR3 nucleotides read TGTGCCAGCAGCATAAACCGGGGAGACGAGCAGTACTTC. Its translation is CASSINRGDEQYF.

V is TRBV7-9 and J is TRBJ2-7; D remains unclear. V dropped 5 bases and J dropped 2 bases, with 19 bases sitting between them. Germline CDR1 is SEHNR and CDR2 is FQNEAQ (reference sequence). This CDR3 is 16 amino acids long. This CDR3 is CASSATLSSLTYEQYF. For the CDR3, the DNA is TGTGCCAGCAGCGCAACCCTGAGTTCGTTAACCTACGAGCAGTACTTC.

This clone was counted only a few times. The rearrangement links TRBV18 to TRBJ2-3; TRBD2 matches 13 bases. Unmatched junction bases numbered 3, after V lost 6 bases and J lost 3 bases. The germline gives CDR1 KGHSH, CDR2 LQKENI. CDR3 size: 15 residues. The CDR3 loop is CASSLGLAGTDTQYF. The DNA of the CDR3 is TGTGCCAGCTCCCTGGGACTAGCGGGAACAGATACGCAGTATTTT.

The CDR3 nucleotides are TGTGCCAGCAGTTTCGAGGGCAGAACTAATGAAAAACTGTTTTTT. Translated: CASSFEGRTNEKLFF. This chain connects TRBV6-6 to TRBJ1-4; no clear D. Germline V gene lookup returns CDR1 MNHNY and CDR2 SVGAGI (reference sequence). V was pared by 4 bases and J by 1 base, with 10 bases between. The CDR3 spans 15 residues.

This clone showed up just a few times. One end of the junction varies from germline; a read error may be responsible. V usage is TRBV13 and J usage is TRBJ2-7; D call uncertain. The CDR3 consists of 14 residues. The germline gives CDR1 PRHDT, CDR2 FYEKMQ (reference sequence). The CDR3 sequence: CASSRDTPPAEQYF. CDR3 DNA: TGCGCCAGCAGTCGCGACACGCCGCCCGCCGAGCAGTACTTC.

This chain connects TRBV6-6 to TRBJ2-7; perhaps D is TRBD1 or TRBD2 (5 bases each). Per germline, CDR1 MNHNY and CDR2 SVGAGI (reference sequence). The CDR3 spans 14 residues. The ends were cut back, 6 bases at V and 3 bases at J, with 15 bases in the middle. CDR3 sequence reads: CASSWTQGVYEQYF. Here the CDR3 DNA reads TGTGCCAGCAGCTGGACTCAAGGGGTCTACGAGCAGTACTTC.

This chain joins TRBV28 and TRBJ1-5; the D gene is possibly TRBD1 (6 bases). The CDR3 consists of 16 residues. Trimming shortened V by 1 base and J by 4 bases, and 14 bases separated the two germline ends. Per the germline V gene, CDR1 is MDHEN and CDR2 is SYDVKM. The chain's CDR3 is CASSLYGGGTNQPQHF. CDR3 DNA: TGTGCCAGCAGTTTATATGGGGGCGGAACAAATCAGCCCCAGCATTTT.

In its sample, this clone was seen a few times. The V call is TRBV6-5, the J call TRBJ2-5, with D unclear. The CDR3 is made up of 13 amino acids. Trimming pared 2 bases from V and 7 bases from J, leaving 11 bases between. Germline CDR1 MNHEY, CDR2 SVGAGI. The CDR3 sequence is CASSYGPATTQYF. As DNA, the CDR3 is TGTGCCAGCAGTTACGGACCCGCCACGACCCAGTACTTC.

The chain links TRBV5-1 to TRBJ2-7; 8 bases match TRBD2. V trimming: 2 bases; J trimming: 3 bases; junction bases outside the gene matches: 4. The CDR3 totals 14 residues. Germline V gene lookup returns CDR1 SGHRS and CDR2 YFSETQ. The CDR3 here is CASSFSGKGYEQYF. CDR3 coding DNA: TGCGCCAGCAGCTTTAGCGGGAAAGGCTACGAGCAGTACTTC.

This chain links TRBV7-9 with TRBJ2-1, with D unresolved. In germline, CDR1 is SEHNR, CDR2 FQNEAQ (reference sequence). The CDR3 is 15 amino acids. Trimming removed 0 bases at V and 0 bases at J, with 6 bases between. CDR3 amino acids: CASSLARFSYNEQFF. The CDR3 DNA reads TGTGCCAGCAGCTTAGCACGGTTCTCCTACAATGAGCAGTTCTTC.

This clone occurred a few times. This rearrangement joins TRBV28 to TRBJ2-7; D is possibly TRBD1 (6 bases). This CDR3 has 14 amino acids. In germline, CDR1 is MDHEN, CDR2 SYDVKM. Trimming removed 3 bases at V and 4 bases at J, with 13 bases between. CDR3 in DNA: TGTGCCAGCAGTTTGTCGCAGGGGACGTACGAGCAGTACTTC. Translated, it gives CASSLSQGTYEQYF.

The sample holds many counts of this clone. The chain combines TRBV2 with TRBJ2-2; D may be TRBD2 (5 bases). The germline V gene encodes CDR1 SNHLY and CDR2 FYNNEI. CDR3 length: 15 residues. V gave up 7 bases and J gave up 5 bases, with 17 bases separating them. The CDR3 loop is CASKGANARTGELFF. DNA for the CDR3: TGTGCCAGCAAGGGAGCGAATGCGAGGACCGGGGAGCTGTTTTTT.

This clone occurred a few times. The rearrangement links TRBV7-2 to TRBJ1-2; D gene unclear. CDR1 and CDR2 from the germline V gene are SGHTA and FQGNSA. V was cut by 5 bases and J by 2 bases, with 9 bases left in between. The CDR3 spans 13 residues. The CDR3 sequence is CASSEAGNYGYTF. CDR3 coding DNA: TGTGCCAGCAGCGAGGCGGGGAACTATGGCTACACCTTC.

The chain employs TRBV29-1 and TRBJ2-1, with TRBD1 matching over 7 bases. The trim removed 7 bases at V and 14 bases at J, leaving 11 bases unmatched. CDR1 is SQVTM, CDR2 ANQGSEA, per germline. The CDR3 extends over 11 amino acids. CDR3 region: CSEQEGGGEFF. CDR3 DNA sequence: TGCAGCGAGCAGGAAGGGGGCGGCGAGTTCTTC.

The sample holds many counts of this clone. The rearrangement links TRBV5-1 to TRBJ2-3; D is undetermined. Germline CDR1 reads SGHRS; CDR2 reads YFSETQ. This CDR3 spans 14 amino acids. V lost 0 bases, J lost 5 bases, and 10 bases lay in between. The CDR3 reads CASSLAVSGDTQYF. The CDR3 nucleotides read TGCGCCAGCAGCTTGGCGGTTTCGGGAGATACGCAGTATTTT.

Here the CDR3 DNA reads TGTGCCAGCAGCATGACTAGCGGGAGTTATGAGACCCAGTACTTC. Protein product: CASSMTSGSYETQYF. The chain couples TRBV9 to TRBJ2-5; 12 bases are a match to TRBD2. Germline V gene sequence: CDR1 SGDLS, CDR2 YYNGEE. V was clipped by 4 bases and J by 5 bases; unmatched bases: 6. CDR3 length equals 15 residues.

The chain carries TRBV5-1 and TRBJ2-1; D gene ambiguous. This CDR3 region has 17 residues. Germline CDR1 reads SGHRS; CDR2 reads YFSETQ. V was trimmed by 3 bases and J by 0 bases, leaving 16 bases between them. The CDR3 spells CASSSGLAASSYNEQFF. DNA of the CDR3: TGCGCCAGCAGCTCCGGCCTTGCGGCCAGCTCCTACAATGAGCAGTTCTTC.

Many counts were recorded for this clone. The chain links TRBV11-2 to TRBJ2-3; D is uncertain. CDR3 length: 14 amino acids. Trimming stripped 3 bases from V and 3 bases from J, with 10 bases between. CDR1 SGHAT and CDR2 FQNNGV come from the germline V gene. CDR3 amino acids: CASSFILRTDTQYF. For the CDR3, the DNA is TGTGCCAGCAGCTTCATTTTGAGGACAGATACGCAGTATTTT.

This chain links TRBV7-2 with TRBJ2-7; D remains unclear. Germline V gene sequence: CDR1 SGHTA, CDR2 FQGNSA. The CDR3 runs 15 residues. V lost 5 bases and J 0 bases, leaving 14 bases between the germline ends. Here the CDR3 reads CASSTQHGTSYEQYF. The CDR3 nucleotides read TGTGCCAGCAGCACTCAACACGGAACCTCCTACGAGCAGTACTTC.

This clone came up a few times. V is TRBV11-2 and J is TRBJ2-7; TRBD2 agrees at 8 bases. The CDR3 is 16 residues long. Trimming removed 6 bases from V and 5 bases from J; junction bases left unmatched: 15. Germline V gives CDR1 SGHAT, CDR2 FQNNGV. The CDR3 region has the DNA TGTGCCAGCAGGGGAAGGTCGACCGGGACTAGAGACGAGCAGTACTTC. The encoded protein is CASRGRSTGTRDEQYF.

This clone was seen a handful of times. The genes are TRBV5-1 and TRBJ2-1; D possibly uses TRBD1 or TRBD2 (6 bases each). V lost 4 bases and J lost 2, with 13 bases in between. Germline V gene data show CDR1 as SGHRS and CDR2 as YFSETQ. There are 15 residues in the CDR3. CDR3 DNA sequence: TGCGCCAGCAGCACAGGGAGGCCGGCCTACAATGAGCAGTTCTTC. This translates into CASSTGRPAYNEQFF.

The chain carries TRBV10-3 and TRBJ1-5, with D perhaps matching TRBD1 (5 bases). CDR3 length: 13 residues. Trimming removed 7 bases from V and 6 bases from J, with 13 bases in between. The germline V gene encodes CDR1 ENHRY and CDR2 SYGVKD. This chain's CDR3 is CAITEGEAQPQHF. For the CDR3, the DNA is TGTGCCATCACGGAAGGGGAAGCTCAGCCCCAGCATTTT.

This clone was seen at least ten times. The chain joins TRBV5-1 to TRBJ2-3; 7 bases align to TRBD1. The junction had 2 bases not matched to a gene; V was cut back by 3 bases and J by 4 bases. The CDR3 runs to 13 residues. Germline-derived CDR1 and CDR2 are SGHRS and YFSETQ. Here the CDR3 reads CASSSTGPDTQYF. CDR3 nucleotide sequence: TGCGCCAGCAGCTCGACAGGGCCAGATACGCAGTATTTT.

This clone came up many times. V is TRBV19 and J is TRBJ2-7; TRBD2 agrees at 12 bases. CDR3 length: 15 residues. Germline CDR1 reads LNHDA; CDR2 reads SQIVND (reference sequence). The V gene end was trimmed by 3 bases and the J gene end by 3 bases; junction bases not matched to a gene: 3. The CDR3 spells CASSIGLAGYYEQYF. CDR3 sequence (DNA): TGTGCCAGTAGTATCGGACTAGCGGGATACTACGAGCAGTACTTC. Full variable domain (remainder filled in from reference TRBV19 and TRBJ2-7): DGGITQSPKYLFRKEGQNVTLSCEQNLNHDAMYWYRQDPGQGLRLIYYSQIVNDFQKGDIAEGYSVSREKKESFPLTVTSAQKNPTAFYLCASSIGLAGYYEQYFGPGTRLTVT.

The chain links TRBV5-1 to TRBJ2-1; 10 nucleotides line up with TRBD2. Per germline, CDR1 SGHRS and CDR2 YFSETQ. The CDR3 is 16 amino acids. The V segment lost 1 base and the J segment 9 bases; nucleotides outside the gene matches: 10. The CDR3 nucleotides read TGCGCCAGCAGCTTGTTCCTAGCGGGAGATTTTGGTGAGCAGTTCTTC. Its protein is CASSLFLAGDFGEQFF.

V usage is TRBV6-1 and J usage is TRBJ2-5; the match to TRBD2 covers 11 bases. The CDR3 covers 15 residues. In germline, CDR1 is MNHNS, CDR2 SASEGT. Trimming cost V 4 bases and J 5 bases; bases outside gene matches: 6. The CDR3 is CASSGLAGGAETQYF. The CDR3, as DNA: TGTGCCAGCAGTGGCTTAGCGGGAGGGGCTGAGACCCAGTACTTC.

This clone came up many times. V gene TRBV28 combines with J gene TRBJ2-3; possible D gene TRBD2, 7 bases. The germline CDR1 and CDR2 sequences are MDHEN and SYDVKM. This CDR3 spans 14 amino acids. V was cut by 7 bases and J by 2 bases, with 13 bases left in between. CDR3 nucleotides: TGTGCCAGCAAACCGGGGGGCGCCACAGATACGCAGTATTTT. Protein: CASKPGGATDTQYF.